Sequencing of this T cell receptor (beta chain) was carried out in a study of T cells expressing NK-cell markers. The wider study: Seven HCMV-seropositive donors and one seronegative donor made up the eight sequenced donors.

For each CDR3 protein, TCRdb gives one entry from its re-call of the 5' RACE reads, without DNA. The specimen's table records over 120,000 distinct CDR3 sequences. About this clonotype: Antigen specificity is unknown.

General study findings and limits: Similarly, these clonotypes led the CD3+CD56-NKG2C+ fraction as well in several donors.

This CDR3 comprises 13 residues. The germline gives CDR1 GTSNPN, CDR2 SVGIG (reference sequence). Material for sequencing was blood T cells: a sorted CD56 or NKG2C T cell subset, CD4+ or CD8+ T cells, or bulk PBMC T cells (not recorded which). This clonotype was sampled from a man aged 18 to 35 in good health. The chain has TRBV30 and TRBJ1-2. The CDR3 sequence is CAWSGQGYYGYTF.